The 22 T cell receptor beta chains listed next were all sequenced from one sample in a study of control samples from healthy donors and cancer patients. This table comes from immunoSEQ multiplex PCR, and its TCRdb copy is limited to in-frame clones, with some not included. The sample has approximately 170,000 clones; nearly 90% are singletons. Material: blood. Receptor source: a woman aged 45 to 65 in good health.

This clone was observed once. The J gene is TRBJ2-7, the V gene TRBV4-1; 8 bases map to TRBD1. From germline, CDR1 is MGHRA and CDR2 YSYEKL. V lost 5 bases, J lost 5 bases, and 5 bases stayed unmatched. This CDR3 region has 13 residues. In DNA form, the CDR3 reads TGCGCCAGCAGCTCTGGACAGGGCAACGAGCAGTACTTC. It is translated as CASSSGQGNEQYF.

This chain joins TRBV9 and TRBJ2-5, with D unresolved. Germline CDR1 SGDLS, CDR2 YYNGEE. This CDR3 region has 15 residues. V shed 0 bases and J shed 5 bases, with 14 bases lying between them. The DNA of the CDR3 is TGTGCCAGCAGCGTAGAGGCCAGCTCCCCGGAGACCCAGTACTTC. The encoded protein is CASSVEASSPETQYF.

The chain links TRBV28 to TRBJ1-5, with D uncertain. This CDR3 has 12 residues. Germline V gene data show CDR1 as MDHEN and CDR2 as SYDVKM. Trimming shortened V by 11 bases and J by 3 bases, and 11 bases separated the two germline ends. Here the CDR3 reads CAHSIVNQPQHF. As DNA, the CDR3 is TGTGCCCATTCCATCGTCAATCAGCCCCAGCATTTT.

V and J are TRBV6-6 and TRBJ2-1; 15 positions match TRBD2. J was trimmed by 3 bases and V by 5 bases; bases with no gene match: 8. CDR3 length: 18 amino acids. Germline V gene data show CDR1 as MNHNY and CDR2 as SVGAGI (reference sequence). The CDR3 here is CASSPTGTSGGFYNEQFF. The CDR3 DNA reads TGTGCCAGCAGTCCGACCGGGACTAGCGGGGGGTTCTACAATGAGCAGTTCTTC.

The rearrangement uses TRBV4-1 and TRBJ2-2, with D perhaps TRBD2 (7 bases). Germline V gene lookup returns CDR1 MGHRA and CDR2 YSYEKL. The CDR3 is 15 amino acids. The germline V and J ends were trimmed by 2 bases and 7 bases, with 14 bases remaining between them. CDR3 nucleotide sequence: TGCGCCAGCAGCCAATCGGGGGGCGCGAGCGGGGAGCTGTTTTTT. Its translation: CASSQSGGASGELFF.

The gene calls are TRBV10-1 and TRBJ2-2; TRBD1 agrees at 8 bases. CDR1 is WNHNN and CDR2 is SYGVQD in the germline V gene (reference sequence). The junction had 4 bases not matched to a gene; V was cut back by 2 bases and J by 5 bases. The CDR3 sequence is 15 residues long. CDR3 in amino acids: CASSEDRGGTGELFF. CDR3 DNA: TGCGCCAGCAGTGAGGACAGGGGTGGGACCGGGGAGCTGTTTTTT.

This clone occurred a few times. The chain is built from TRBV14 and TRBJ1-6; 10 nucleotides match TRBD1. Germline V gives CDR1 SGHDN, CDR2 FVKESK. The CDR3 consists of 14 residues. Germline trimming cut 3 bases from V and 7 bases from J; bases unmatched to any gene: 0. This CDR3 reads CASSQTGGNSPLHF. The CDR3 DNA follows: TGTGCCAGCAGCCAGACAGGGGGCAATTCACCCCTCCACTTT.

The chain has TRBV9 and TRBJ1-5; no clear D. Trimming removed 0 bases at V and 0 bases at J, with 7 bases between. This CDR3 is 15 amino acids long. Germline lookup yields CDR1 SGDLS and CDR2 YYNGEE. The CDR3 DNA reads as TGTGCCAGCAGCGTAGATTGGGGTAGCAATCAGCCCCAGCATTTT. Translation gives CASSVDWGSNQPQHF.

V gene TRBV2 combines with J gene TRBJ1-1; TRBD1 might be the D (5 bases). V lost 4 bases and J 0 bases, leaving 6 bases between the germline ends. Germline V CDR1 and CDR2: SNHLY, FYNNEI. The CDR3 length is 13 residues. The CDR3 region has the DNA TGTGCCAGCAGTGGACAGATGAACACTGAAGCTTTCTTT. This gives the protein CASSGQMNTEAFF. Full variable domain (missing parts from reference TRBV2 and TRBJ1-1): EPEVTQTPSHQVTQMGQEVILRCVPISNHLYFYWYRQILGQKVEFLVSFYNNEISEKSEIFDDQFSVERPDGSNFTLKIRSTKLEDSAMYFCASSGQMNTEAFFGQGTRLTVV.

The genes are TRBV15 and TRBJ2-5; D is undetermined. Trimming stripped 1 base from V and 2 bases from J, with 5 bases between. The CDR3 loop spans 13 amino acids. Germline V gene sequence: CDR1 LNHNV, CDR2 YYDKDF (reference sequence). The CDR3 loop is CATSRAIQETQYF. The CDR3 DNA reads as TGTGCCACCAGCAGAGCGATACAAGAGACCCAGTACTTC.

The gene calls are TRBV24-1 and TRBJ2-1, with 7 bases that match TRBD2. J gave up 12 bases and V 2 bases, and 6 bases lay outside the gene matches. The length of the CDR3 is 13 residues. CDR1 is KGHDR, CDR2 SFDVKD, per germline. In DNA, the CDR3 is TGTGCCACCAGTGATTGGGAGGGAGATGGGCAGTTCTTC. Protein product: CATSDWEGDGQFF.

The chain has TRBV10-3 and TRBJ2-5, with a weak D call TRBD1 (6 bases). The germline V gene has CDR1 ENHRY and CDR2 SYGVKD. This CDR3 contains 13 residues. Trimming removed 4 bases from V and 2 bases from J, with 8 bases in between. In nucleotides, the CDR3 is TGTGCCATCAGTGCACAGGGACAAGAGACCCAGTACTTC. Translation gives CAISAQGQETQYF.

Concerning this clone: One junction end disagrees with the germline gene, perhaps due to a read error. V is TRBV7-2 and J is TRBJ1-1; the D gene is possibly TRBD1 (5 bases). The CDR3 has 14 amino acids. CDR1 and CDR2 from the germline V gene are SGHTA and FQGNSA. CDR3 sequence: CASSLARQGPVGIF. The CDR3, as DNA: TGTGCCAGCAGCTTAGCCCGGCAGGGACCCGTTGGAATCTTT.

The CDR3 protein is CASMRRYEQYF. The CDR3 DNA reads as TGTGCCAGCATGAGGCGATACGAGCAGTACTTC. This chain uses TRBV2 with TRBJ2-7; the D is unclear. Trimming took off 7 bases at V and 4 bases at J, with 8 bases between the two ends. This CDR3 has 11 amino acids. Germline CDR1 SNHLY, CDR2 FYNNEI.

This rearrangement joins TRBV6-5 to TRBJ2-5; 7 nucleotides align to TRBD2. CDR3 size: 15 residues. Germline V gives CDR1 MNHEY, CDR2 SVGAGI. With V trimmed by 7 bases and J by 6 bases, 14 bases remained unmatched. CDR3 bases: TGTGCCAGCACGTCGGGGGAGGGAATGGGACAGACCCAGTACTTC. It translates to CASTSGEGMGQTQYF.

The chain joins TRBV7-2 to TRBJ1-6, with TRBD1 matching over 9 bases. The CDR3 runs to 14 residues. The J segment lost 8 bases and the V segment lost 5 bases, leaving 4 bases of the junction unmatched. Germline V gene sequence: CDR1 SGHTA, CDR2 FQGNSA. In DNA form, the CDR3 reads TGTGCCAGCAGCCCACAGGGGGCTTATTCACCCCTCCACTTT. Translated, it gives CASSPQGAYSPLHF.

The V gene is TRBV30, the J gene TRBJ1-1; no definite D call. CDR1 and CDR2 (germline): GTSNPN, SVGIG (reference sequence). There are 13 residues in the CDR3. V shed 4 bases and J shed 2 bases, with 11 bases lying between them. CDR3 residues: CAWTLNSNTEAFF. The CDR3 coding sequence is TGTGCCTGGACTCTAAACTCCAACACTGAAGCTTTCTTT.

The chain couples TRBV27 to TRBJ1-1; D not resolved. CDR3 size: 14 residues. Trimming removed 5 bases from V and 4 bases from J, with 14 bases in between. The germline V gene encodes CDR1 MNHEY and CDR2 SMNVEV (reference sequence). CDR3 protein: CASSPGLVSTEAFF. The CDR3 DNA reads TGTGCCAGCAGTCCCGGTTTGGTGAGCACTGAAGCTTTCTTT.

The CDR3 here is CASSVETSGRNEQFF. In DNA, the CDR3 is TGTGCCAGCAGCGTAGAAACTAGCGGGCGTAATGAGCAGTTCTTC. The gene calls are TRBV9 and TRBJ2-1, with 9 bases that match TRBD2. This CDR3 contains 15 residues. After removal of 0 bases from V and 7 bases from J, the junction contained 5 bases not matched to a gene. Germline loops: CDR1 SGDLS, CDR2 YYNGEE. Full variable domain (missing parts from reference TRBV9 and TRBJ2-1): DSGVTQTPKHLITATGQRVTLRCSPRSGDLSVYWYQQSLDQGLQFLIQYYNGEERAKGNILERFSAQQFPDLHSELNLSSLELGDSALYFCASSVETSGRNEQFFGPGTRLTVL.

The DNA of the CDR3 is TGTGCCAGCAGTTCTGGACAGGGACCGTCTGGCTACACCTTC. Translating it yields CASSSGQGPSGYTF. The chain has TRBV6-5 and TRBJ1-2; 8 bases map to TRBD1. J gave up 7 bases and V 4 bases, and 8 bases lay outside the gene matches. Germline CDR1 and CDR2: MNHEY and SVGAGI. The CDR3 covers 14 residues.

The chain recombines TRBV4-2 with TRBJ2-1, with TRBD2 matching over 7 bases. The V gene's germline CDR1 is LGHNA and CDR2 YNFKEQ. V trimming: 7 bases; J trimming: 8 bases; junction bases outside the gene matches: 11. The CDR3 consists of 14 residues. The CDR3 DNA sequence: TGTGCCAGCAAAAGCGGGACCCGTAGCGATGAGCAGTTCTTC. It yields the protein CASKSGTRSDEQFF.

The chain has TRBV14 and TRBJ2-1; 7 bases are a match to TRBD1. V was pared by 5 bases and J by 2 bases, with 9 bases of the junction left unmatched. This CDR3 spans 16 amino acids. The germline V gene has CDR1 SGHDN and CDR2 FVKESK. The DNA of the CDR3 is TGTGCCAGCAGCGCCCGGGACAGAATTACCTACAATGAGCAGTTCTTC. This gives the protein CASSARDRITYNEQFF.